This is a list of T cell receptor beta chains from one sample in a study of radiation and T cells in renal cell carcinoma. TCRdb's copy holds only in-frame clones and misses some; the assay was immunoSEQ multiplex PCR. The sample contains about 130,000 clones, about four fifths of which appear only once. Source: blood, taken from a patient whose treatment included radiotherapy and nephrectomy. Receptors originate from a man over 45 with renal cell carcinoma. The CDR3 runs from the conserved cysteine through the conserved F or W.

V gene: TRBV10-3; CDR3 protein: CAISESPDRGRSDNEQFF
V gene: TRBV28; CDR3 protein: CASSSGHAQETQYF
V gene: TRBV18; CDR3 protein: CASSPTRDRGRDQPQHF
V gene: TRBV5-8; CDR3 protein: CASSLAGPLETQYF
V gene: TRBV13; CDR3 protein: CASSSRDGDTQYF
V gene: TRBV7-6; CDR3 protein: CASSFTGGEDTQYF
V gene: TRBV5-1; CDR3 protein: CASSITTGGEQFF
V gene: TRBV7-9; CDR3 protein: CASSSPAIEYQETQYF
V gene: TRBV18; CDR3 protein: CASSPGTGGYTF
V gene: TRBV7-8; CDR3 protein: CASSFPSSGNTIYF
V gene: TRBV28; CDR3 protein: CASSLAGGNNEQFF
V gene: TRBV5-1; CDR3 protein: CASSLGAPSYEQYF
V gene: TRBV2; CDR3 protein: CASIKAPDTEAFF
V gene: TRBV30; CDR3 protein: CAWSSGQGNNQPQHF
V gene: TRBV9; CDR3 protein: CASSLSGGSYNEQFF
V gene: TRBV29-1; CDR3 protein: CSVGDGGRYGYTF
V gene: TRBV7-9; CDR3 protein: CASSSQVTRGDNEQFF
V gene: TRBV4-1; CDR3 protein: CASSQDTGVNTEAFF
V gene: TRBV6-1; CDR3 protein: CASSWGRNEKLFF
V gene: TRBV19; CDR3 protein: CASADGQGRNQPQHF
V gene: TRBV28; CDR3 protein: CASSLKLAGARKRYF
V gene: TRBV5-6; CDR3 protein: CASSETGTSYEQYF
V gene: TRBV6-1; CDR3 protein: CASSEGQGNNQPQHF
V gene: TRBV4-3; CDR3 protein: CASSQGATSGGSTDTQYF
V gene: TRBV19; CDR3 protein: CATTAGGLSYNEQFF
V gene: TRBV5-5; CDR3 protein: CASSLSGAGDSPLHF
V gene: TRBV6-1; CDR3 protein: CASSDIWGYEKLFF
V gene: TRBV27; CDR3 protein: CATREGGQRYF
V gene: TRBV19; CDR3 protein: CASSIGGAGGPNTEAFF
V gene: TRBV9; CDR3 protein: CASSPPDRAICNQPQHF
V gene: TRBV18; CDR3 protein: CASSPPGQREETQYF
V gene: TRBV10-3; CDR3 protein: CAIMDRESDEQYF
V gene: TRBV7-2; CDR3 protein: CASSLVPSGGGEAGELFF